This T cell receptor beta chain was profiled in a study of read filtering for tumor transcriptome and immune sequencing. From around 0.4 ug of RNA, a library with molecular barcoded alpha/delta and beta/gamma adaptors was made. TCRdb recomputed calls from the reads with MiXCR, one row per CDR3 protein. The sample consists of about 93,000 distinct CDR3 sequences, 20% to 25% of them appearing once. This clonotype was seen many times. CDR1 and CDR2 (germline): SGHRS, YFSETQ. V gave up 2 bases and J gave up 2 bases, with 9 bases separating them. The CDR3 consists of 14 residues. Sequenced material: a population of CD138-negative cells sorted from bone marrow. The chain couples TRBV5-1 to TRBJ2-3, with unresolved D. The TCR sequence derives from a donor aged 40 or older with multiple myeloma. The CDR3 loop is CASSFGRYTDTQYF. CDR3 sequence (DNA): TGCGCCAGCAGCTTTGGGCGATACACAGATACGCAGTATTTT.